The 30 T cell receptor beta chains below all came from one sample that was sequenced in a study of blood T cells in healthy people across ages. Primers used in a second PCR of roughly 7 to 12 cycles were a sample-barcoded 5' primer and a J-beta primer mix. TCRdb reprocessed the 5' RACE reads via MiXCR and lists one record per CDR3 protein. The sample has roughly 680,000 distinct CDR3 sequences; about 50% are singletons. Source material: blood. These receptors all stem from a woman of 80 years or more in good health.

This clonotype appeared once. V and J are TRBV4-1 and TRBJ1-6; the D gene is possibly TRBD1 (5 bases). V was shortened by 4 bases and J by 9 bases, with 13 bases between the two germline ends. CDR3 size: 14 residues. The germline CDR1 and CDR2 sequences are MGHRA and YSYEKL. CDR3: CASSPVGGTSPLHF. In DNA, the CDR3 is TGCGCCAGCAGCCCAGTGGGGGGGACTTCACCCCTCCACTTT.

This clonotype showed up many times. The chain recombines TRBV2 with TRBJ2-5; tentatively, D is TRBD2 (6 bases). Germline lookup yields CDR1 SNHLY and CDR2 FYNNEI. V lost 7 bases, J lost 6 bases, and 21 bases lay in between. The CDR3 sequence is 15 residues long. DNA for the CDR3: TGTGCCAGCAACCCCCGGGGACTCCCCTTGAAGACCCAGTACTTC. As protein: CASNPRGLPLKTQYF.

The V call is TRBV4-1, the J call TRBJ2-7, with TRBD2 identical over 13 bases. With V trimmed by 3 bases and J by 2 bases, 4 bases remained unmatched. Germline CDR1 MGHRA, CDR2 YSYEKL. This CDR3 contains 16 residues. In DNA, the CDR3 is TGCGCCAGCAGCCAGACTAGCGGGGGGCAAGCCTACGAGCAGTACTTC. Its protein product is CASSQTSGGQAYEQYF.

V is TRBV29-1 and J is TRBJ2-1, with D tentatively TRBD1 (6 bases). Germline V lookup: CDR1 SQVTM, CDR2 ANQGSEA. The length of the CDR3 is 12 residues. CDR3 region: CTGLGGYNEQFF. The CDR3 bases are TGCACGGGGTTAGGGGGATACAATGAGCAGTTCTTC.

The V call is TRBV27, the J call TRBJ1-5, with a tentative D call TRBD1 (5 bases). CDR3 length: 15 residues. V lost 4 bases and J 2 bases, leaving 12 bases between the germline ends. Germline V lookup: CDR1 MNHEY, CDR2 SMNVEV (reference sequence). For the CDR3, the DNA is TGTGCCAGCAGTTCCTTCAGGGACGGCAATCAGCCCCAGCATTTT. This gives the protein CASSSFRDGNQPQHF.

This sequence joins TRBV20-1 and TRBJ2-7, with TRBD1 identical over 7 bases. The CDR3 covers 13 residues. In germline, CDR1 is DFQATT, CDR2 SNEGSKA (reference sequence). Unmatched junction bases numbered 7, after V lost 4 bases and J lost 4 bases. CDR3 coding DNA: TGCAGTGCTACCGGGACAGACCCATACGAGCAGTACTTC. It encodes CSATGTDPYEQYF.

Comment on this clonotype: This sequence may be a read error, since a much larger clone differs from it by one base. The J gene is TRBJ2-1, the V gene TRBV20-1; D is possibly TRBD2 (6 bases). Germline lookup yields CDR1 DFQATT and CDR2 SNEGSKA (reference sequence). V lost 6 bases and J lost 12, with 15 bases in between. This CDR3 is 11 amino acids long. CDR3 DNA sequence: TGCAGTGCAACTACTAGCACTGGGCAGTTCTTC. It encodes CSATTSTGQFF.

This clonotype was seen many times. An end of the junction differs from the germline gene, which may be a read error. CDR3 sequence (DNA): TGCGCCAGCAGCTTGGATCGGGTGAACACTGAAGCTTTCTTT. Its translation: CASSLDRVNTEAFF. This chain joins TRBV7-2 and TRBJ1-1; D is uncertain. Germline V CDR1 and CDR2: SGHTA, FQGNSA. This CDR3 spans 14 amino acids.

This clonotype was seen repeatedly, ten times or more. The chain uses TRBV29-1 and TRBJ1-2, with 9 bases matching TRBD1. Losses at the gene ends were 2 bases for V and 2 bases for J; bases not matched to a gene: 6. This CDR3 region has 15 residues. Germline-derived CDR1 and CDR2 are SQVTM and ANQGSEA. The CDR3 DNA reads TGCAGCGTTGAATCCCCCGGGACAGGGAACTATGGCTACACCTTC. This gives the protein CSVESPGTGNYGYTF. Variable domain in full (rest from reference TRBV29-1 and TRBJ1-2): SAVISQKPSRDICQRGTSLTIQCQVDSQVTMMFWYRQQPGQSLTLIATANQGSEATYESGFVIDKFPISRPNLTFSTLTVSNMSPEDSSIYLCSVESPGTGNYGYTFGSGTRLTVV.

This clonotype was counted ten times or more. The rearrangement links TRBV5-1 to TRBJ2-7; 9 bases fit TRBD1. Germline V gives CDR1 SGHRS, CDR2 YFSETQ. V lost 4 bases to trimming and J lost 2 bases; unmatched junction nucleotides: 4. CDR3 size: 14 residues. The CDR3 DNA sequence: TGCGCCAGCAGCCAGTGGACAGGGGCCTACGAGCAGTACTTC. It encodes CASSQWTGAYEQYF.

V usage is TRBV15 and J usage is TRBJ2-3; 7 bases fit TRBD2. The V gene end was trimmed by 1 base and the J gene end by 4 bases; junction bases not matched to a gene: 5. Per the germline V gene, CDR1 is LNHNV and CDR2 is YYDKDF (reference sequence). The CDR3 runs 15 residues. The CDR3 DNA reads as TGTGCCACCAGCAGAGTCCGGACTAGTGCAGATACGCAGTATTTT. It translates to CATSRVRTSADTQYF.

V and J are TRBV7-3 and TRBJ2-5; the D gene is possibly TRBD1 (6 bases). This CDR3 contains 15 residues. The V and J ends lost 0 bases and 3 bases respectively, with 11 bases between them. CDR1 and CDR2 from the germline V gene are SGHTA and FQGTGA. The CDR3 reads CASSLTGTLKETQYF. CDR3 DNA: TGTGCCAGCAGCTTAACTGGGACACTCAAAGAGACCCAGTACTTC. The full variable domain, rest sourced from reference TRBV7-3 and TRBJ2-5, is GAGVSQTPSNKVTEKGKYVELRCDPISGHTALYWYRQSLGQGPEFLIYFQGTGAADDSGLPNDRFFAVRPEGSVSTLKIQRTERGDSAVYLCASSLTGTLKETQYFGPGTRLLVL.

This clonotype was recorded many times. This sequence joins TRBV20-1 and TRBJ2-4, with D tentatively TRBD1 (6 bases). Trimming cost V 3 bases and J 2 bases, with 20 bases left between them. The germline V gene encodes CDR1 DFQATT and CDR2 SNEGSKA (reference sequence). This CDR3 has 17 residues. The DNA for the CDR3 is TGCAGTGCTAGCATTGGGCGTACAGGGCGAACCAAAAACATTCAGTACTTC. This translates into CSASIGRTGRTKNIQYF.

This chain uses TRBV6-5 with TRBJ2-1, with D unclear. Trimming took off 2 bases at V and 0 bases at J, with 11 bases between the two ends. This CDR3 is 16 amino acids long. Germline CDR1 and CDR2: MNHEY and SVGAGI. CDR3 DNA: TGTGCCAGCAGTTACCGGGCGGCAAGCTCCTACAATGAGCAGTTCTTC. Its protein product is CASSYRAASSYNEQFF.

The V and J genes are TRBV29-1 and TRBJ1-3, with unresolved D. Germline CDR1 reads SQVTM; CDR2 reads ANQGSEA. The CDR3 runs to 13 residues. V lost 5 bases and J 0 bases, leaving 8 bases between the germline ends. CDR3 loop: CSVLVLSGNTIYF. In DNA, the CDR3 is TGCAGCGTTTTAGTCCTCTCTGGAAACACCATATATTTT.

The V gene is TRBV7-9, the J gene TRBJ1-6; D unresolved. Germline CDR1 and CDR2: SEHNR and FQNEAQ (reference sequence). The V end was cut by 3 bases, the J end by 9 bases, with 6 bases between. This CDR3 region has 12 residues. In DNA, the CDR3 is TGTGCCAGCAGCTTGAGGCCTTCACCCCTCCACTTT. Translating it yields CASSLRPSPLHF.

This clonotype has at least ten counts. With a much larger clone just one base away, this may be a read error. The J gene is TRBJ2-1, the V gene TRBV6-5, with 10 nucleotides matching TRBD1. The CDR3 sequence is 14 residues long. From germline, CDR1 is MNHEY and CDR2 SVGAGI. The CDR3: CASSDSRDRGEQFF. DNA of the CDR3: TGTGCCAGCAGTGACTCACGGGACAGGGGCGAGCAGTTCTTC.

This clonotype turned up a few times. This chain links TRBV18 with TRBJ1-1; D is ambiguous. V was cut by 3 bases and J by 8 bases, with 13 bases left in between. The CDR3 has 13 amino acids. Germline CDR1 is KGHSH and CDR2 is LQKENI. DNA of the CDR3: TGTGCCAGCTCACCGGAATCCGTTAAGGAAGCTTTCTTT. This translates into CASSPESVKEAFF.

J is TRBJ1-2 and V is TRBV12-3 or TRBV12-4; D possibly corresponds to TRBD1 (5 bases). V gave up 3 bases and J gave up 8 bases, with 19 bases separating them. This CDR3 contains 15 residues. CDR3 DNA sequence: TGTGCCAGCAGTTTTTTTAGGGCAGGGAAGGGCGGCTACACCTTC. Its protein product is CASSFFRAGKGGYTF.

The CDR3 DNA sequence: TGCAGTGCTAGTCGCCCGGGACCTATCTACCAGCAGTACTTC. Translation gives CSASRPGPIYQQYF. V and J are TRBV20-1 and TRBJ2-5, with D possibly being TRBD1 or TRBD2 (5 bases each). V lost 3 bases and J lost 11, with 22 bases in between. Per germline, CDR1 DFQATT and CDR2 SNEGSKA (reference sequence). There are 14 residues in the CDR3.

This clonotype has just one count. The chain has TRBV3-1 and TRBJ2-7; D remains unclear. Germline-derived CDR1 and CDR2 are LGHDT and YNNKEL (reference sequence). There are 15 residues in the CDR3. Trimming removed 3 bases from V and 1 base from J, with 13 bases in between. Written as DNA, the CDR3 is TGTGCCAGCAGCCAGGAACCGACCCCATCCTACGAGCAGTACTTC. Translated: CASSQEPTPSYEQYF.

Written as DNA, the CDR3 is TGTGCCAGCAGTGAACCCCGCAGCACAGATACGCAGTATTTT. Translated, it gives CASSEPRSTDTQYF. This chain joins TRBV25-1 and TRBJ2-3; no reliable D call. Germline values: CDR1 MGHDK, CDR2 SYGVNS. CDR3 length equals 14 residues. V was pared by 2 bases and J by 0 bases, with 6 bases between.

The chain employs TRBV25-1 and TRBJ2-5, with 7 nucleotides matching TRBD1. The CDR3 has 14 residues. J was trimmed by 5 bases and V by 3 bases; bases with no gene match: 6. CDR1 MGHDK and CDR2 SYGVNS come from the germline V gene. The CDR3 sequence is CASSDQGVKETQYF. The CDR3, as DNA: TGTGCCAGCAGTGACCAGGGGGTCAAGGAGACCCAGTACTTC.

This chain connects TRBV6-7 to TRBJ1-2, with TRBD1 as a possible D gene (5 bases). TRBV6-7 is noted as an ORF with a role that remains uncertain. This CDR3 region has 15 residues. Trimming removed 2 bases at V and 7 bases at J, with 17 bases between. The CDR3 DNA sequence: TGTGCCAGCAGTTACCCAGGACGGGGGTCCCTTGGCTACACCTTC. It translates to CASSYPGRGSLGYTF.

Many counts were recorded for this clonotype. V usage is TRBV20-1 and J usage is TRBJ2-1, with 8 bases matching TRBD1. CDR3 length: 15 residues. The J segment lost 1 base and the V segment lost 4 bases, leaving 6 bases of the junction unmatched. In germline, CDR1 is DFQATT, CDR2 SNEGSKA (reference sequence). The CDR3 DNA is TGCAGTGCTACATCAGGGGGCAAATCCTACAATGAGCAGTTCTTC. It translates to CSATSGGKSYNEQFF.

This chain connects TRBV7-7 to TRBJ2-7; TRBD1 or TRBD2 may be the D gene (5 bases each). The CDR3 has 15 amino acids. Germline CDR1 SSHAT, CDR2 FNYEAQ (reference sequence). For the CDR3, the DNA is TGTGCTTGTATTCGGGACGTCGCCCTAACCTACGAGCAGTACTTC. Amino acid sequence: CACIRDVALTYEQYF.

In this sample, this clonotype turned up many times. This chain connects TRBV6-6 to TRBJ1-1, with 7 bases identical to TRBD1. There are 15 residues in the CDR3. With V trimmed by 5 bases and J by 0 bases, 6 bases remained unmatched. CDR1 is MNHNY, CDR2 SVGAGI, per germline (reference sequence). CDR3 sequence reads: CASSPEDRLNTEAFF. The CDR3 DNA follows: TGTGCCAGCAGTCCCGAGGACAGGCTGAACACTGAAGCTTTCTTT.

This clonotype was picked up one time. This may come from a read error, since a much larger clone is one base off. The chain links TRBV3-1 to TRBJ2-7; D gene uncertain. CDR3 length equals 14 residues. Germline values: CDR1 LGHDT, CDR2 YNNKEL (reference sequence). This CDR3 reads CASSLRYSPYGQYF. The CDR3 DNA sequence: TGTGCCAGCAGCCTCCGTTACTCTCCCTACGGGCAGTACTTC.

J is TRBJ1-6 and V is TRBV27; D ambiguous. Trimming removed 0 bases from V and 1 base from J, with 10 bases in between. In germline, CDR1 is MNHEY, CDR2 SMNVEV (reference sequence). This CDR3 spans 17 amino acids. The CDR3 sequence: CASSLSLPGSYNSPLHF. The CDR3 bases are TGTGCCAGCAGTTTATCGCTCCCCGGGTCCTATAATTCACCCCTCCACTTT.

This clonotype has ten or more counts. This chain connects TRBV28 to TRBJ1-2; TRBD1 is a possible D gene (6 bases). Trimming pared 2 bases from V and 6 bases from J, leaving 10 bases between. CDR3 length: 13 residues. The V gene's germline CDR1 is MDHEN and CDR2 SYDVKM. This CDR3 reads CASSLPGANGYTF. CDR3 DNA sequence: TGTGCCAGCAGTTTACCAGGGGCAAATGGCTACACCTTC.